What follows are 26 T cell receptor beta chains derived from one specimen sequenced in a study of T-cell reconstitution after alpha-beta-depleted transplantation in children. Preparation of the TCRbeta library was carried out with unique molecular identifiers. MiXCR, run by TCRdb on the PCR reads, gives a single entry per CDR3 protein. The sample lists almost 500,000 distinct CDR3 sequences; about 11% were seen once. Material: PBMCs, obtained before TCRalphabeta/CD19-depleted stem cell transplant. The receptors were sampled from a child aged 2 to 9 with inherited bone marrow failure, due to receive a stem cell transplant.

This clonotype has ten or more counts. The chain combines TRBV29-1 with TRBJ2-2; tentatively, D is TRBD2 (6 bases). There are 12 residues in the CDR3. Per germline, CDR1 SQVTM and CDR2 ANQGSEA. V was shortened by 5 bases and J by 7 bases, with 11 bases between the two germline ends. CDR3 sequence: CSVKPAGGELFF. In DNA, the CDR3 is TGCAGCGTTAAACCAGCGGGCGGGGAGCTGTTTTTT.

This clonotype was counted many times. J is TRBJ2-1 and V is TRBV29-1; 11 bases fit TRBD2. Trimming removed 7 bases from V and 8 bases from J; junction bases left unmatched: 4. CDR3 length equals 12 residues. CDR1 and CDR2 (germline): SQVTM, ANQGSEA. CDR3 protein: CSETSGKDEQFF. The CDR3 bases are TGCAGCGAGACTAGCGGGAAGGATGAGCAGTTCTTC.

This clonotype was detected ten times or more. The chain combines TRBV19 with TRBJ2-1; D is undetermined. Per the germline V gene, CDR1 is LNHDA and CDR2 is SQIVND (reference sequence). Trimming took 4 bases from V and 0 from J, leaving 16 bases between them. The CDR3 is 17 amino acids. The CDR3 region is CASSTRTQVSSYNEQFF. The DNA of the CDR3 is TGTGCCAGTAGTACCCGGACCCAGGTGAGCTCCTACAATGAGCAGTTCTTC.

The chain joins TRBV24-1 to TRBJ2-1; D may be TRBD2 (5 bases). Trimming took 3 bases from V and 0 from J, leaving 8 bases between them. The CDR3 sequence is 15 residues long. CDR1 is KGHDR and CDR2 is SFDVKD in the germline V gene. DNA of the CDR3: TGTGCCACCAGTGATGTGAGCGGCTCCTACAATGAGCAGTTCTTC. This translates into CATSDVSGSYNEQFF.

Ten or more counts support this clonotype. An end of the junction differs from the germline gene, which may be a read error. The genes are TRBV5-1 and TRBJ2-7; 14 nucleotides line up with TRBD2. CDR1 and CDR2 from the germline V gene are SGHRS and YFSETQ. This CDR3 region has 15 residues. The CDR3 sequence: CASSLGTSGSYEQYF. Here the CDR3 DNA reads TGTGCCAGCAGTTTAGGGACTAGCGGGAGCTACGAGCAGTACTTC.

The table lists this clonotype with many counts. This chain connects TRBV12-3 or TRBV12-4 to TRBJ2-1, with a tentative D call TRBD2 (5 bases). Trimming removed 6 bases from V and 5 bases from J, with 11 bases in between. The CDR3 loop spans 13 amino acids. In DNA form, the CDR3 reads TGTGCCAGCAGGTTGGACTCAAACAATGAGCAGTTCTTC. This sequence encodes CASRLDSNNEQFF.

The sample holds many counts of this clonotype. The chain couples TRBV29-1 to TRBJ2-1; D is perhaps TRBD2 (6 bases). The germline gives CDR1 SQVTM, CDR2 ANQGSEA. The CDR3 spans 12 residues. V gave up 7 bases and J gave up 4 bases, with 11 bases separating them. DNA for the CDR3: TGCAGCGACTTTAGCGGTTACAATGAGCAGTTCTTC. Translated, it gives CSDFSGYNEQFF.

This chain links TRBV20-1 with TRBJ1-1; possible D gene TRBD1, 6 bases. CDR1 is DFQATT and CDR2 is SNEGSKA in the germline V gene (reference sequence). V was clipped by 0 bases and J by 6 bases, with 20 bases between them. The CDR3 is made up of 16 amino acids. For the CDR3, the DNA is TGCAGTGCTAGAGATTCCCGGGGGAGTAGGGGGGCTGAAGCTTTCTTT. Amino acid sequence: CSARDSRGSRGAEAFF.

In its sample, this clonotype was seen many times. The V call is TRBV5-1, the J call TRBJ2-1; TRBD2 matches at 9 bases. This CDR3 is built from 15 residues. The germline V gene encodes CDR1 SGHRS and CDR2 YFSETQ. After removal of 2 bases from V and 4 bases from J, the junction contained 4 bases not matched to a gene. This chain's CDR3 is CASSLRTSVYNEQFF. The DNA of the CDR3 is TGCGCCAGCAGCTTAAGGACTAGCGTATACAATGAGCAGTTCTTC.

This clonotype was detected many times. The genes are TRBV6-5 and TRBJ1-2; D is ambiguous. V shed 3 bases and J shed 7 bases, with 15 bases lying between them. Per the germline V gene, CDR1 is MNHEY and CDR2 is SVGAGI. The CDR3 is made up of 14 amino acids. CDR3: CASSYNDGVGGYTF. The CDR3 DNA sequence: TGTGCCAGCAGTTATAACGACGGTGTTGGTGGCTACACCTTC.

This clonotype turned up a few times. CDR3 protein: CSARDQGLAGFWPSNEQFF. CDR3 nucleotide sequence: TGCAGTGCTAGAGATCAGGGACTAGCGGGGTTCTGGCCGAGCAATGAGCAGTTCTTC. The chain uses TRBV20-1 and TRBJ2-1; the match to TRBD2 covers 13 bases. The CDR3 spans 19 residues. V lost 0 bases and J lost 6; bases outside the gene matches: 14. CDR1 is DFQATT, CDR2 SNEGSKA, per germline (reference sequence).

This clonotype was seen repeatedly, ten times or more. The chain employs TRBV4-3 and TRBJ2-1; 9 bases line up with TRBD2. There are 18 residues in the CDR3. After removal of 3 bases from V and 4 bases from J, the junction contained 13 bases not matched to a gene. Germline CDR1 LGHNA, CDR2 YSLEER. CDR3 sequence (DNA): TGCGCCAGCAGCCAGAGGTATTCGGGACTAGCATTTTACAATGAGCAGTTCTTC. It codes for CASSQRYSGLAFYNEQFF.

This clonotype was seen repeatedly, ten times or more. This rearrangement joins TRBV27 to TRBJ1-2, with 9 bases aligning to TRBD1. The germline gives CDR1 MNHEY, CDR2 SMNVEV (reference sequence). The junction had 10 bases not matched to a gene; V was cut back by 0 bases and J by 14 bases. CDR3 length equals 14 residues. The CDR3 is CASSLSTGGGRYTF. CDR3 in DNA: TGTGCCAGCAGTTTATCAACAGGGGGCGGACGATATACCTTC.

This clonotype was seen at least ten times. This chain links TRBV4-2 with TRBJ2-7, with 7 bases that match TRBD2. This CDR3 region has 15 residues. The V segment lost 4 bases and the J segment 6 bases; nucleotides outside the gene matches: 12. The germline gives CDR1 LGHNA, CDR2 YNFKEQ. CDR3 protein: CASSPTGGPSPEQYF. The CDR3 DNA reads TGTGCCAGCAGCCCGACGGGAGGACCCTCCCCCGAGCAGTACTTC.

In its sample, this clonotype was seen many times. CDR3 sequence reads: CASSLQGTPYEQYF. The CDR3 coding sequence is TGTGCCAGCAGTTTACAGGGAACCCCCTACGAGCAGTACTTC. The J gene is TRBJ2-7, the V gene TRBV27; possibly TRBD1 for D (5 bases). Trimming removed 2 bases at V and 2 bases at J, with 10 bases between. Per the germline V gene, CDR1 is MNHEY and CDR2 is SMNVEV (reference sequence). There are 14 residues in the CDR3.

This clonotype came up many times. The chain uses TRBV28 and TRBJ2-7, with D possibly called TRBD1 or TRBD2 (5 bases each). CDR3 length equals 13 residues. CDR1 and CDR2 from the germline V gene are MDHEN and SYDVKM. Trimming shortened V by 6 bases and J by 4 bases, and 13 bases separated the two germline ends. The chain's CDR3 is CASSRWGRYEQYF. CDR3 nucleotide sequence: TGTGCCAGCAGCCGGTGGGGGAGATACGAGCAGTACTTC.

This clonotype appeared a single time. A single base separates this from a much larger clone, so it may be a read error. The chain employs TRBV20-1 and TRBJ1-5; the D is unclear. The CDR3 consists of 13 residues. Trimming removed 7 bases from V and 3 bases from J, with 13 bases in between. Germline CDR1 is DFQATT and CDR2 is SNEGSKA (reference sequence). In DNA, the CDR3 is TGCAGTGTGGCTGTGGCGGCCAATCAGCCCCAGCATTTT. As protein: CSVAVAANQPQHF.

This chain joins TRBV30 and TRBJ2-3; unclear D gene. The CDR3 consists of 13 residues. CDR1 and CDR2 (germline): GTSNPN, SVGIG (reference sequence). V lost 5 bases and J 6 bases, leaving 15 bases between the germline ends. CDR3 region: CAWAEYGPDTQYF. The CDR3 DNA follows: TGTGCCTGGGCGGAATACGGCCCGGATACGCAGTATTTT.

This clonotype came up many times. The chain uses TRBV11-2 and TRBJ1-2, with a possible D match to TRBD1 (5 bases). Germline CDR1 is SGHAT and CDR2 is FQNNGV. The CDR3 is 13 residues long. Trimming stripped 5 bases from V and 6 bases from J, with 13 bases between. The CDR3 DNA is TGTGCCAGCAGCCTACGGGGCGGTCATGGCTACACCTTC. Translated, it gives CASSLRGGHGYTF.

This clonotype was recorded at least ten times. CDR3 nucleotides: TGCGCCAGCAGTCCCGGGGGACTAGCGGGAGGTCCAAGCGAGCAGTACTTC. Translating gives CASSPGGLAGGPSEQYF. The V call is TRBV23-1, the J call TRBJ2-7; the match to TRBD2 covers 15 bases. TRBV23-1 is known as an ORF, though its function is uncertain. The CDR3 contains 17 residues. Trimming removed 4 bases from V and 6 bases from J; junction bases left unmatched: 10.

This clonotype was observed a handful of times. V gene TRBV29-1 combines with J gene TRBJ2-7; TRBD2 matches 10 bases. CDR1 is SQVTM, CDR2 ANQGSEA, per germline. The CDR3 has 16 residues. After removal of 4 bases from V and 3 bases from J, the junction contained 12 bases not matched to a gene. In nucleotides, the CDR3 is TGCAGCGTTGGGGGGCTAGCGGGAGCGCCTTTCTACGAGCAGTACTTC. As protein: CSVGGLAGAPFYEQYF.

The sample holds many counts of this clonotype. The V call is TRBV7-2, the J call TRBJ2-1; the D gene is possibly TRBD2 (7 bases). The CDR3 totals 15 residues. Germline V CDR1 and CDR2: SGHTA, FQGNSA. Trimming removed 7 bases at V and 9 bases at J, with 22 bases between. The CDR3 reads CASKNSAGEGGEQFF. For the CDR3, the DNA is TGTGCCAGCAAGAACTCGGCGGGAGAAGGGGGTGAGCAGTTCTTC. Full variable domain (rest looked up from reference TRBV7-2 and TRBJ2-1): GAGVSQSPSNKVTEKGKDVELRCDPISGHTALYWYRQSLGQGLEFLIYFQGNSAPDKSGLPSDRFSAERTGGSVSTLTIQRTQQEDSAVYLCASKNSAGEGGEQFFGPGTRLTVL.

This clonotype was counted only a few times. V gene TRBV28 combines with J gene TRBJ2-7; 7 nucleotides line up with TRBD1. CDR1 and CDR2 (germline): MDHEN, SYDVKM. After removal of 8 bases from V and 2 bases from J, the junction contained 6 bases not matched to a gene. The CDR3 extends over 13 amino acids. In nucleotides, the CDR3 is TGTGCCAGCCTGGACAGGCGACCCTACGAGCAGTACTTC. Encoded protein: CASLDRRPYEQYF.

The sample holds many counts of this clonotype. V gene TRBV6-5 combines with J gene TRBJ2-3; 10 bases fit TRBD1. CDR3 length: 15 amino acids. V lost 6 bases to trimming and J lost 8 bases; unmatched junction nucleotides: 11. The germline V gene encodes CDR1 MNHEY and CDR2 SVGAGI. The CDR3 reads CASSLPGQGRGTQYF. The CDR3 DNA is TGTGCCAGCAGCCTACCGGGACAGGGGAGAGGTACGCAGTATTTT.

Details on this clonotype: A much larger clone is a single base away; this may be a read error. The chain employs TRBV18 and TRBJ1-4, with 10 bases matching TRBD1. The trim removed 3 bases at V and 7 bases at J, leaving 20 bases unmatched. The germline gives CDR1 KGHSH, CDR2 LQKENI. The CDR3 spans 20 residues. Written as DNA, the CDR3 is TGTGCCAGCTCACCGACGCCTAGATCCGCGACAGGGGGCGGCGGTGAAAAACTGTTTTTT. As protein: CASSPTPRSATGGGGEKLFF.

This clonotype was seen ten or more times. The chain has TRBV20-1 and TRBJ1-3; D not resolved. Trimming took off 0 bases at V and 0 bases at J, with 9 bases between the two ends. The germline V gene has CDR1 DFQATT and CDR2 SNEGSKA (reference sequence). CDR3 length equals 15 residues. The CDR3 DNA follows: TGCAGTGCTAGAGACGGGATGAGCTCTGGAAACACCATATATTTT. The encoded protein is CSARDGMSSGNTIYF.